This T cell receptor beta chain comes out of a study of T cell repertoires in cytomegalovirus infection (dated by TCRdb to about 2019). In terms of the full investigation: Alongside well-studied HLA-B-restricted epitopes, the peptide stimulations were aimed at recently identified HLA-C-restricted CMV epitopes, whose presentation resists viral immunomodulation. Donor HLA type was relevant to the analysis, because carriage of CMV infection together with the matching HLA type was indicated by public TCR beta signatures.

Taken from the germline V gene (reference sequence), the CDR1 and CDR2 loops are SEHNR and FQNEAQ. Relative to germline, V is missing 5 bases and J is missing 0 bases, with 4 bases of the junction outside any gene match. The CDR3 numbers 15 residues from cysteine through phenylalanine. Just the 45-base CDR3 DNA is kept, in frame starting at base 1. Beyond this particular receptor, the publication reports: In the ex vivo response, HLA-C-restricted CMV-specific TCR beta clonotypes were dominant, and in two of eight donors the single most frequent clonotype came from this HLA-C-restricted group. In both this cohort and an independent roughly 400-donor cohort, the cumulative frequency of public TCR beta family members distinguished carriers of CMV infection plus the relevant HLA type.

Only a few counts were recorded for this clonotype. This clone's antigen is unknown. No base quality values were provided; no much bigger clone lies one nucleotide off. TCRdb records Illumina HiSeq 1500 as the sequencer. The public reads were reprocessed in TCRdb via fastp at Q25 and MiXCR, keeping in-frame beta chains. Duplicate CDR3 protein sequences are folded into a single record with the most common DNA and genes. Here the sample has about 58,000 distinct CDR3 sequences; 20% occur a single time. The top ten clones comprise under 75% of the sample. The treatment or condition label on this specimen signifies: in vitro stimulation with specific CMV peptide epitopes to enrich CMV-specific T cells.

Sequenced here: CD8+ T cells from cultured PBMCs, sampled from culture after CMV antigen stimulation. The chain was built from TRBV7-9 and TRBJ1-3; TRBD1 aligns with 7 central bases. This receptor was identified in a human donor in good health (CMV status not recorded). Some clones in this sample may be carry-over from other donors' samples. The DNA is TGTGCCAGCAGCCAACGGGACAGCTCTGGAAACACCATATATTTT. Its protein reads: CASSQRDSSGNTIYF. Joined to the reference TRBV7-9 and TRBJ1-3 proteins, this CDR3 gives the full variable domain: DTGVSQNPRHKITKRGQNVTFRCDPISEHNRLYWYRQTLGQGPEFLTYFQNEAQLEKSRLLSDRFSAERPKGSFSTLEIQRTEQGDSAMYLCASSQRDSSGNTIYFGEGSWLTVV.